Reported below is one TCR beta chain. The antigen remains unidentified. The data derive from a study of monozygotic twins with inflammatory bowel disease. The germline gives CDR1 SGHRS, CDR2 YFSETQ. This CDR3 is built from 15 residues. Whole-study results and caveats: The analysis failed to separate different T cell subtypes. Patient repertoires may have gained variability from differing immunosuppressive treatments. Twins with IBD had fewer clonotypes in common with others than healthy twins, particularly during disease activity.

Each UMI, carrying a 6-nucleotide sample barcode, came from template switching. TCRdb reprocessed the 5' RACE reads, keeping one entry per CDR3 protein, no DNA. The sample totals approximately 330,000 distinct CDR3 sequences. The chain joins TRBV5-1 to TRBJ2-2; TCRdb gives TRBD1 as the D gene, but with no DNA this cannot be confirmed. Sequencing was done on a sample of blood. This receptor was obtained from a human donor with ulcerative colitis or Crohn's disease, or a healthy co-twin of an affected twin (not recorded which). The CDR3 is CASTSRTGYAGELFF.